The 26 T cell receptor beta chains reported below all come from one sample, sequenced in a study of early T cells in non-severe SARS-CoV-2 infection. Each CDR3 protein is one row after TCRdb ran MiXCR on the 5' RACE reads. Of 80,000 or so distinct CDR3 sequences listed, roughly a sixth are singletons. The sample taken for sequencing was whole blood. Every receptor here comes from an adult who was a healthcare worker with PCR-confirmed SARS-CoV-2 infection or an uninfected control (not recorded which).

In this sample, this clonotype turned up a few times. The genes are TRBV29-1 and TRBJ2-5, with D hard to call. CDR1 is SQVTM, CDR2 ANQGSEA, per germline. Trimming removed 6 bases at V and 0 bases at J, with 14 bases between. The CDR3 loop spans 14 amino acids. As DNA, the CDR3 is TGCAGCGTCCAACCGACGGCGTACCAAGAGACCCAGTACTTC. Its translation is CSVQPTAYQETQYF.

The chain combines TRBV9 with TRBJ2-3, with TRBD2 matching 10 bases. The CDR3 consists of 14 residues. Trimming removed 0 bases from V and 5 bases from J; junction bases left unmatched: 0. Germline V lookup: CDR1 SGDLS, CDR2 YYNGEE. The CDR3 DNA reads as TGTGCCAGCAGCGTAGCTAGCGGGAGAGATACGCAGTATTTT. Translating it yields CASSVASGRDTQYF.

In its sample, this clonotype was seen a few times. The rearrangement links TRBV7-9 to TRBJ1-5, with 7 bases fitting TRBD1. Per the germline V gene, CDR1 is SEHNR and CDR2 is FQNEAQ (reference sequence). With 2 bases clipped from V and 5 bases from J, the junction kept 12 bases outside the gene matches. The CDR3 sequence is 17 residues long. CDR3 region: CASSLTAPGQTDQPQHF. Written as DNA, the CDR3 is TGTGCCAGCAGCTTAACGGCCCCGGGACAGACCGATCAGCCCCAGCATTTT.

The rearrangement joins TRBV28 to TRBJ2-1; D gene unclear. The CDR3 is 11 residues long. Looked up from germline, CDR1 is MDHEN and CDR2 is SYDVKM. V dropped 3 bases and J dropped 8 bases, with 5 bases sitting between them. The CDR3 DNA reads as TGTGCCAGCAGTTTTTTGGATGAGCAGTTCTTC. It translates to CASSFLDEQFF.

This chain uses TRBV6-5 with TRBJ2-7; D possibly uses TRBD1 or TRBD2 (5 bases each). This CDR3 contains 14 residues. Germline V lookup: CDR1 MNHEY, CDR2 SVGAGI. Trimming left V 0 bases short and J 7 bases short, with 13 bases between. The CDR3 nucleotides are TGTGCCAGCAGTTACTCCGGGGCCACGAAAGAGCAGTACTTC. This encodes CASSYSGATKEQYF.

This clonotype was seen more than once but under ten times. The chain links TRBV4-3 to TRBJ2-3; 9 bases are shared with TRBD2. The CDR3 has 16 residues. V was clipped by 0 bases and J by 1 base; unmatched bases: 2. CDR1 and CDR2 from the germline V gene are LGHNA and YSLEER. CDR3 sequence: CASSQDKRGGTDTQYF. The DNA of the CDR3 is TGCGCCAGCAGCCAAGATAAGCGGGGGGGCACAGATACGCAGTATTTT.

This clonotype was seen many times. The chain uses TRBV4-1 and TRBJ1-1, with D possibly matching TRBD1 (6 bases). The germline V and J ends were trimmed by 4 bases and 6 bases, with 18 bases remaining between them. The CDR3 is 15 residues long. The V gene's germline CDR1 is MGHRA and CDR2 YSYEKL. The CDR3 here is CASSLKGQGQAEAFF. The DNA for the CDR3 is TGCGCCAGCAGCCTGAAAGGGCAGGGGCAGGCTGAAGCTTTCTTT.

This clonotype appeared many times. The chain uses TRBV7-9 and TRBJ2-1, with 8 bases aligning to TRBD2. Germline CDR1 reads SEHNR; CDR2 reads FQNEAQ (reference sequence). With 4 bases clipped from V and 5 bases from J, the junction kept 4 bases outside the gene matches. This CDR3 spans 14 amino acids. DNA of the CDR3: TGTGCCAGCAGCTCCCTAGCGGGTCACAATGAGCAGTTCTTC. This sequence encodes CASSSLAGHNEQFF.

This clonotype has only a few counts. V gene TRBV9 combines with J gene TRBJ1-4; 9 bases align to TRBD1. Germline trimming cut 5 bases from V and 5 bases from J; bases unmatched to any gene: 7. This CDR3 contains 15 residues. Germline V gene sequence: CDR1 SGDLS, CDR2 YYNGEE. Here the CDR3 reads CASSYTGQGNEKLFF. CDR3 sequence (DNA): TGTGCCAGCAGTTATACGGGACAGGGCAATGAAAAACTGTTTTTT.

The chain has TRBV7-9 and TRBJ2-5, with a tentative D call TRBD1 (5 bases). Germline assignment: CDR1 SEHNR and CDR2 FQNEAQ (reference sequence). The ends were cut back, 5 bases at V and 5 bases at J, with 15 bases in the middle. There are 14 residues in the CDR3. CDR3 sequence reads: CASSIVQGQETQYF. CDR3 in DNA: TGTGCCAGCAGCATAGTGCAGGGCCAGGAGACCCAGTACTTC.

As for this clonotype: This sequence may be a read error, since a much larger clone differs from it by one base. The gene calls are TRBV7-9 and TRBJ2-3, with 13 bases identical to TRBD2. The germline gives CDR1 SEHNR, CDR2 FQNEAQ (reference sequence). Trimming cost V 4 bases and J 7 bases; bases outside gene matches: 5. The CDR3 extends over 15 amino acids. The CDR3 spells CASSWTSGSDNTQYF. DNA for the CDR3: TGTGCCAGCAGCTGGACTAGCGGGAGTGATAATACGCAGTATTTT.

This clonotype was seen more than once but under ten times. This chain connects TRBV20-1 to TRBJ2-1; 14 bases align to TRBD2. CDR1 and CDR2 (germline): DFQATT, SNEGSKA (reference sequence). The CDR3 contains 15 residues. The trim removed 5 bases at V and 10 bases at J, leaving 10 bases unmatched. CDR3 coding DNA: TGCAGTGCTGATCTTGGACTAGCGGGGGGCCGGGAGCAGTTCTTC. As protein: CSADLGLAGGREQFF.

V gene TRBV5-8 combines with J gene TRBJ2-5, with 8 bases that match TRBD1. The CDR3 totals 14 residues. J lost 6 bases, V lost 4 bases, and 8 bases had no gene match. Germline V CDR1 and CDR2: SGHTS, YDEGEE. CDR3 sequence reads: CASSPSGGIQTQYF. As DNA, the CDR3 is TGTGCCAGCAGCCCCTCAGGGGGCATCCAGACCCAGTACTTC.

This clonotype was recorded a few times. The V gene is TRBV29-1, the J gene TRBJ2-3; a weak D match, TRBD2 (6 bases). Germline CDR1 and CDR2: SQVTM and ANQGSEA. Trimming removed 4 bases at V and 0 bases at J, with 8 bases between. This CDR3 is built from 13 residues. Here the CDR3 reads CSVVADSTDTQYF. The CDR3 DNA reads as TGCAGCGTTGTAGCGGACAGCACAGATACGCAGTATTTT.

This clonotype has only a few counts. V is TRBV6-5 and J is TRBJ2-3; tentative D call: TRBD2 (5 bases). Germline loops: CDR1 MNHEY, CDR2 SVGAGI. This CDR3 has 15 amino acids. The V end was cut by 2 bases, the J end by 2 bases, with 11 bases between. CDR3 sequence (DNA): TGTGCCAGCAGTTACGGGTCCGGGGACACAGATACGCAGTATTTT. It yields the protein CASSYGSGDTDTQYF.

The chain has TRBV5-4 and TRBJ2-5, with 8 positions matching TRBD1. The junction had 7 bases not matched to a gene; V was cut back by 0 bases and J by 3 bases. Germline CDR1 and CDR2: SGHNT and YYREEE (reference sequence). The CDR3 consists of 16 residues. CDR3 protein: CASSLVPGGAKETQYF. The CDR3 DNA is TGTGCCAGCAGCTTGGTTCCAGGGGGCGCCAAAGAGACCCAGTACTTC.

The chain combines TRBV5-1 with TRBJ2-5, with a weak D call TRBD2 (6 bases). The ends were cut back, 3 bases at V and 0 bases at J, with 12 bases in the middle. Germline V gene data show CDR1 as SGHRS and CDR2 as YFSETQ. This CDR3 has 15 amino acids. CDR3 loop: CASSSTGVYQETQYF. The CDR3, as DNA: TGCGCCAGCAGCTCCACGGGGGTATACCAAGAGACCCAGTACTTC. Supplemented by reference TRBV5-1 and TRBJ2-5, the full variable domain reads KAGVTQTPRYLIKTRGQQVTLSCSPISGHRSVSWYQQTPGQGLQFLFEYFSETQRNKGNFPGRFSGRQFSNSRSEMNVSTLELGDSALYLCASSSTGVYQETQYFGPGTRLLVL.

This sequence joins TRBV10-3 and TRBJ2-7; a weak D match, TRBD2 (6 bases). CDR3 length: 15 residues. In germline, CDR1 is ENHRY, CDR2 SYGVKD. With 7 bases removed from V and 1 base from J, the gap between germline ends came to 17 bases. The CDR3 sequence: CAITVEGTDSYEQYF. The DNA of the CDR3 is TGTGCCATCACCGTGGAGGGGACGGATTCCTACGAGCAGTACTTC.

The V call is TRBV20-1, the J call TRBJ1-2; no definite D call. Trimming removed 1 base from V and 2 bases from J, with 8 bases in between. CDR3 length: 13 residues. The germline gives CDR1 DFQATT, CDR2 SNEGSKA (reference sequence). Here the CDR3 reads CSARVQENYGYTF. The CDR3 DNA follows: TGCAGTGCTAGAGTGCAGGAGAACTATGGCTACACCTTC.

V is TRBV2 and J is TRBJ2-1; 8 bases match TRBD2. Germline CDR1 reads SNHLY; CDR2 reads FYNNEI. This CDR3 is 12 amino acids long. The J segment lost 8 bases and the V segment lost 7 bases, leaving 4 bases of the junction unmatched. As DNA, the CDR3 is TGTGCCAGCACCGGGGGGGCATATGAGCAGTTCTTC. Translating it yields CASTGGAYEQFF. Together with reference TRBV2 and TRBJ2-1, the CDR3 gives the full variable domain: EPEVTQTPSHQVTQMGQEVILRCVPISNHLYFYWYRQILGQKVEFLVSFYNNEISEKSEIFDDQFSVERPDGSNFTLKIRSTKLEDSAMYFCASTGGAYEQFFGPGTRLTVL.

At least ten counts were recorded for this clonotype. The chain joins TRBV19 to TRBJ2-2; TRBD2 matches 10 bases. Trimming cost V 2 bases and J 7 bases; bases outside gene matches: 7. CDR3 length equals 16 residues. Germline V gene sequence: CDR1 LNHDA, CDR2 SQIVND (reference sequence). CDR3 in DNA: TGTGCCAGTAGTATACCCCAGCGGGAGGGCGTCGGGGAGCTGTTTTTT. Translated: CASSIPQREGVGELFF.

V and J are TRBV6-1 and TRBJ1-5; D ambiguous. There are 14 residues in the CDR3. The V and J ends lost 0 bases and 3 bases respectively, with 6 bases between them. CDR1 is MNHNS, CDR2 SASEGT, per germline. Here the CDR3 DNA reads TGTGCCAGCAGTGAAGCGCTGGCCAATCAGCCCCAGCATTTT. It yields the protein CASSEALANQPQHF.

For this clonotype: With a much larger clone just one base away, this may be a read error. V is TRBV25-1 and J is TRBJ2-7; D perhaps matches TRBD2 (5 bases). This CDR3 comprises 15 residues. Germline CDR1 reads MGHDK; CDR2 reads SYGVNS. The CDR3 DNA is TGTGCCAGCAGTGAAGGCTCGGGGAGTTCCGACGAGCTGTACTTC. Translating gives CASSEGSGSSDELYF.

This clonotype was seen more than once but under ten times. The rearrangement joins TRBV19 to TRBJ1-5; D perhaps matches TRBD1 (5 bases). The V gene lost 6 bases and the J gene lost 0 bases, with 9 bases spanning the gap. This CDR3 has 14 residues. Germline CDR1 LNHDA, CDR2 SQIVND (reference sequence). The CDR3 region is CASRTGASNQPQHF. DNA for the CDR3: TGTGCCAGTAGGACCGGGGCTAGCAATCAGCCCCAGCATTTT. The whole variable domain, remainder taken from reference TRBV19 and TRBJ1-5, is DGGITQSPKYLFRKEGQNVTLSCEQNLNHDAMYWYRQDPGQGLRLIYYSQIVNDFQKGDIAEGYSVSREKKESFPLTVTSAQKNPTAFYLCASRTGASNQPQHFGDGTRLSIL.

This clonotype was found a few times. The chain employs TRBV10-3 and TRBJ1-6, with 7 bases fitting TRBD1. The CDR3 is made up of 14 amino acids. The V segment lost 6 bases and the J segment 9 bases; nucleotides outside the gene matches: 8. Germline-derived CDR1 and CDR2 are ENHRY and SYGVKD. Written as DNA, the CDR3 is TGTGCCATCAGGGAGACAGGGCGTCTTTCACCCCTCCACTTT. It encodes CAIRETGRLSPLHF.

This clonotype has at least ten counts. The J gene is TRBJ2-7, the V gene TRBV19; no reliable D call. The V end lost 6 bases, the J end lost 2 bases, and 11 bases lay between the germline ends. The CDR3 totals 13 residues. CDR1 and CDR2 from the germline V gene are LNHDA and SQIVND (reference sequence). This CDR3 reads CASSTTVTYEQYF. The CDR3 DNA sequence: TGTGCCAGTAGCACAACAGTGACCTACGAGCAGTACTTC.